This T cell receptor (beta chain) stems from a study of blood T cell repertoires in COVID-19. TCRdb keeps only in-frame clones here, not all; method: immunoSEQ multiplex PCR. This table holds over 30,000 clones, roughly 80% found once. CDR3 size: 13 residues. Trimming took 5 bases from V and 4 from J, leaving 8 bases between them. Germline V gene lookup returns CDR1 LGHDT and CDR2 YNNKEL (reference sequence). The chain recombines TRBV3-1 (or the pseudogene TRBV3-2) with TRBJ2-2; tentative D call: TRBD2 (5 bases). The receptor was isolated from a man older than 75 with active or convalescent COVID-19. Material: peripheral blood. The CDR3 bases are TGTGCCAGCAGCTCCGGACTCACCGGGGAGCTGTTTTTT. This encodes CASSSGLTGELFF.